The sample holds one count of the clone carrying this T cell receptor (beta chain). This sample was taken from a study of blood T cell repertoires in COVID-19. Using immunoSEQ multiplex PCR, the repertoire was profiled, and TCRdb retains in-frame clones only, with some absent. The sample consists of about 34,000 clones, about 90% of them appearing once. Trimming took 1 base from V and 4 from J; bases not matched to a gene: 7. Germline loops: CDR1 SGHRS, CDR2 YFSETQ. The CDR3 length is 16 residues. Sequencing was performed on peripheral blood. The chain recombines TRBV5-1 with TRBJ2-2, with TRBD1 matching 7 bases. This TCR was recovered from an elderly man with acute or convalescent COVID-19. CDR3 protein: CASSLLQGVGTGELFF. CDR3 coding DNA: TGCGCCAGCAGCTTGTTGCAGGGGGTAGGCACCGGGGAGCTGTTTTTT.